This T cell receptor beta chain was identified during a study of CD8+ T cells in alopecia areata. On the study more broadly: Once tofacitinib had been taken for 6 to 18 months, 6 months off drug followed.

Germline CDR1 is SNHLY and CDR2 is FYNNEI. V shed 4 bases, J shed 2 bases, and the junction held 6 bases outside the gene matches. The CDR3 runs to 15 residues. As for treatment: oral pan-JAK inhibitor, 5-10 mg twice daily. CD4+ and CD8+ T cells were sorted from PBMCs stained for CD3, CD4 and CD8. This clone was recorded once. The antigen is undetermined. Study-level findings and limits: Scalp sequencing also captures normal skin's resident alphabeta T cells.

It was cDNA, reverse transcribed from extracted RNA, that served as the sequencing template. Some clones are missing from TCRdb's copy, which holds only in-frame ones; the method was immunoSEQ multiplex PCR. In the table there are fewer than 250,000 clones, around 64% of which are singletons. The TCR was taken from a human donor with alopecia areata. V usage is TRBV2 and J usage is TRBJ2-3, with TRBD2 matching 7 bases. Sample: CD4+ T cells sorted from blood, taken around week 50, from a patient treated with tofacitinib. The DNA of the CDR3 is TGTGCCAGCAGTGGGAGCGGGGCTTCCACAGATACGCAGTATTTT. It yields the protein CASSGSGASTDTQYF.